These 18 T cell receptor beta chains share one sample of origin, sequenced in a study of cytotoxic CD8 clonotypes in ibrutinib-treated CLL. The table came from immunoSEQ multiplex PCR; TCRdb's copy has only in-frame clones and leaves some out. The sample records 110,000 to 150,000 clones, about 78% being singletons. The source was PBMCs, collected after 24 months of ibrutinib treatment. These TCRs come from a human donor with chronic lymphocytic leukemia.

This chain joins TRBV7-2 and TRBJ2-7; TRBD2 matches 12 bases. CDR1 and CDR2 (germline): SGHTA, FQGNSA. Trimming cost V 2 bases and J 2 bases; bases outside gene matches: 7. This CDR3 comprises 17 residues. The CDR3 region has the DNA TGTGCCAGCAGCTTATACCCTAGCGGGAGGGCCACCTACGAGCAGTACTTC. This codes for CASSLYPSGRATYEQYF.

The chain has TRBV6-5 and TRBJ1-4; 8 positions match TRBD1. In germline, CDR1 is MNHEY, CDR2 SVGAGI. This CDR3 is built from 12 residues. Losses at the gene ends were 6 bases for V and 11 bases for J; bases not matched to a gene: 5. In DNA, the CDR3 is TGTGCCAGCAGGCAGGGGGCAGGGAAACTGTTTTTT. It yields the protein CASRQGAGKLFF.

This rearrangement joins TRBV7-2 to TRBJ1-1; no reliable D call. In germline, CDR1 is SGHTA, CDR2 FQGNSA. Trimming cost V 1 base and J 4 bases, with 7 bases left between them. This CDR3 spans 13 amino acids. The chain's CDR3 is CASSLGVGTEAFF. The CDR3 region has the DNA TGTGCCAGCAGCTTAGGGGTCGGCACTGAAGCTTTCTTT. Full variable domain (remainder filled in from reference TRBV7-2 and TRBJ1-1): GAGVSQSPSNKVTEKGKDVELRCDPISGHTALYWYRQSLGQGLEFLIYFQGNSAPDKSGLPSDRFSAERTGGSVSTLTIQRTQQEDSAVYLCASSLGVGTEAFFGQGTRLTVV.

V gene TRBV4-2 combines with J gene TRBJ2-7; D is perhaps TRBD1 or TRBD2 (5 bases each). CDR3 length equals 17 residues. CDR1 is LGHNA and CDR2 is YNFKEQ in the germline V gene. Trimming pared 1 base from V and 0 bases from J, leaving 16 bases between. This chain's CDR3 is CASSQGRMAGSSYEQYF. The CDR3 DNA reads TGTGCCAGCAGCCAAGGCCGGATGGCAGGGAGCTCCTACGAGCAGTACTTC.

This chain connects TRBV18 to TRBJ1-5, with D tentatively TRBD1 (5 bases). This CDR3 has 16 amino acids. Trimming pared 0 bases from V and 2 bases from J, leaving 11 bases between. Germline V gene lookup returns CDR1 KGHSH and CDR2 LQKENI. Written as DNA, the CDR3 is TGTGCCAGCTCACCACCAGGGGCGGGGGGCAATCAGCCCCAGCATTTT. Its protein product is CASSPPGAGGNQPQHF.

This chain connects TRBV15 to TRBJ2-7; D may correspond to TRBD1 or TRBD2 (5 bases each). Germline V gene sequence: CDR1 LNHNV, CDR2 YYDKDF (reference sequence). The CDR3 runs 15 residues. Trimming took off 1 base at V and 0 bases at J, with 10 bases between the two ends. CDR3 in DNA: TGTGCCACCAGCAGAGCCGGGGACCTCTCCTACGAGCAGTACTTC. Residues: CATSRAGDLSYEQYF.

This clone was seen only a few times. The CDR3 here is CASSPRFYEQYF. DNA for the CDR3: TGTGCCAGCAGCCCAAGATTCTACGAGCAGTACTTC. The chain employs TRBV11-2 and TRBJ2-7; no clear D gene. There are 12 residues in the CDR3. Germline V gene data show CDR1 as SGHAT and CDR2 as FQNNGV. V dropped 5 bases and J dropped 3 bases, with 8 bases sitting between them.

V and J are TRBV9 and TRBJ1-3, with D perhaps TRBD1 (6 bases). This CDR3 is built from 16 residues. The V end was cut by 0 bases, the J end by 4 bases, with 14 bases between. Germline loops: CDR1 SGDLS, CDR2 YYNGEE. CDR3 coding DNA: TGTGCCAGCAGCGTAGGCTGGTGGGGGCCGGGAAACACCATATATTTT. This codes for CASSVGWWGPGNTIYF. The complete variable domain, with remaining parts taken from reference TRBV9 and TRBJ1-3, reads DSGVTQTPKHLITATGQRVTLRCSPRSGDLSVYWYQQSLDQGLQFLIQYYNGEERAKGNILERFSAQQFPDLHSELNLSSLELGDSALYFCASSVGWWGPGNTIYFGEGSWLTVV.

A word on this clone: A much larger clone lies a single base off, so this may be a read error. V and J are TRBV5-6 and TRBJ2-5; D unclear. In germline, CDR1 is SGHDT, CDR2 YYEEEE. V was trimmed by 2 bases and J by 2 bases, leaving 1 base between them. The CDR3 sequence is 11 residues long. The CDR3 is CASSFQETQYF. Here the CDR3 DNA reads TGTGCCAGCAGCTTTCAAGAGACCCAGTACTTC.

This chain connects TRBV19 to TRBJ1-3; D gene ambiguous. CDR3 size: 14 residues. V lost 2 bases and J lost 0, with 5 bases in between. Germline V gives CDR1 LNHDA, CDR2 SQIVND (reference sequence). The CDR3 nucleotides are TGTGCCAGTAGTATACTCCGCTCTGGAAACACCATATATTTT. It translates to CASSILRSGNTIYF.

The rearrangement joins TRBV28 to TRBJ1-1; the D gene is possibly TRBD1 (6 bases). The CDR3 is 13 amino acids. CDR1 is MDHEN and CDR2 is SYDVKM in the germline V gene. V lost 6 bases and J 2 bases, leaving 10 bases between the germline ends. CDR3 sequence: CASRWGHNTEAFF. Here the CDR3 DNA reads TGTGCCAGCAGATGGGGACACAACACTGAAGCTTTCTTT. Based on the CDR3 plus reference TRBV28 and TRBJ1-1, the full variable domain is DVKVTQSSRYLVKRTGEKVFLECVQDMDHENMFWYRQDPGLGLRLIYFSYDVKMKEKGDIPEGYSVSREKKERFSLILESASTNQTSMYLCASRWGHNTEAFFGQGTRLTVV.

The chain uses TRBV5-1 and TRBJ1-5; D is ambiguous. CDR1 SGHRS and CDR2 YFSETQ come from the germline V gene. There are 13 residues in the CDR3. V lost 4 bases, J lost 3 bases, and 8 bases lay in between. The CDR3 spells CASSLGINQPQHF. The CDR3 nucleotides are TGCGCCAGCAGCCTGGGAATCAATCAGCCCCAGCATTTT.

This clone occurred a few times. The sample holds other DNA sequences that translate to the same CDR3. V is TRBV28 and J is TRBJ2-7; D remains ambiguous. Germline assignment: CDR1 MDHEN and CDR2 SYDVKM. This CDR3 comprises 11 residues. The V end lost 6 bases, the J end lost 3 bases, and 6 bases lay between the germline ends. The CDR3 protein is CASRADYEQYF. The CDR3 region has the DNA TGTGCCAGCAGGGCGGACTACGAGCAGTACTTC.

This clone is deemed medium-sized. V usage is TRBV11-2 and J usage is TRBJ2-3; 10 nucleotides align to TRBD2. Germline V gives CDR1 SGHAT, CDR2 FQNNGV. CDR3 size: 16 residues. J gave up 1 base and V 1 base, and 2 bases lay outside the gene matches. In nucleotides, the CDR3 is TGTGCCAGCAGCTTAGGGCTAGCGGGAGGCACAGATACGCAGTATTTT. Its protein product is CASSLGLAGGTDTQYF. Based on the CDR3 plus reference TRBV11-2 and TRBJ2-3, the full variable domain is EAGVAQSPRYKIIEKRQSVAFWCNPISGHATLYWYQQILGQGPKLLIQFQNNGVVDDSQLPKDRFSAERLKGVDSTLKIQPAKLEDSAVYLCASSLGLAGGTDTQYFGPGTRLTVL.

The V and J genes are TRBV6-1 and TRBJ2-3; the D is unclear. Germline V gene data show CDR1 as MNHNS and CDR2 as SASEGT. The V end was cut by 8 bases, the J end by 8 bases, with 14 bases between. This CDR3 region has 12 residues. CDR3 sequence: CASEELGTTQYF. The CDR3 nucleotides read TGTGCCAGCGAGGAGTTAGGAACTACGCAGTATTTT.

The V call is TRBV7-2, the J call TRBJ1-2; D perhaps matches TRBD1 (6 bases). The CDR3 has 16 residues. V lost 5 bases to trimming and J lost 4 bases, with 20 bases between them. Germline loops: CDR1 SGHTA, CDR2 FQGNSA. This chain's CDR3 is CASSPGGQGASYGYTF. DNA for the CDR3: TGTGCCAGCAGCCCCGGGGGGCAGGGCGCATCCTATGGCTACACCTTC.

This clone was seen only a few times. This chain joins TRBV29-1 and TRBJ1-4, with no clear D. The CDR3 has 12 amino acids. In germline, CDR1 is SQVTM, CDR2 ANQGSEA. Trimming pared 4 bases from V and 8 bases from J, leaving 11 bases between. CDR3 in DNA: TGCAGCGTTGGCTCCGGCGGGGAAAAACTGTTTTTT. Residues: CSVGSGGEKLFF.

This sequence joins TRBV13 and TRBJ1-2, with D possibly being TRBD1 (5 bases). Trimming took off 0 bases at V and 0 bases at J, with 11 bases between the two ends. The CDR3 is 16 amino acids. CDR1 and CDR2 (germline): PRHDT, FYEKMQ (reference sequence). The CDR3 region has the DNA TGTGCCAGCAGCTTAGGGGCACGGGGCCCTAACTATGGCTACACCTTC. It yields the protein CASSLGARGPNYGYTF.